The 32 T cell receptor beta chains below come from one sample, sequenced in a study of blood T cell repertoires in COVID-19. TCRdb's table, derived via immunoSEQ multiplex PCR, lists solely in-frame clones and lacks some. This sample yields approximately 430,000 clones, of which roughly 88% are seen a single time; roughly 1.4% belongs to the top ten. Sample: peripheral blood. The receptor set was obtained from a woman in her twenties or thirties with active or convalescent COVID-19.

The chain combines TRBV11-2 with TRBJ1-2, with unresolved D. From germline, CDR1 is SGHAT and CDR2 FQNNGV. The germline V and J ends were trimmed by 5 bases and 5 bases, with 12 bases remaining between them. The CDR3 spans 13 residues. DNA for the CDR3: TGTGCCAGCAGCCCCGCGCCGGGTTATGGCTACACCTTC. Its protein product is CASSPAPGYGYTF.

This clone was seen only a few times. V and J are TRBV19 and TRBJ1-3, with 8 bases matching TRBD1. The CDR3 is made up of 13 amino acids. V lost 7 bases to trimming and J lost 9 bases; unmatched junction nucleotides: 8. Germline V gene sequence: CDR1 LNHDA, CDR2 SQIVND (reference sequence). CDR3 sequence reads: CASKDRDTTTIYF. DNA of the CDR3: TGTGCCAGTAAGGACAGGGATACAACCACCATATATTTT.

The genes are TRBV29-1 and TRBJ1-2; D is unresolved. The CDR3 loop spans 11 amino acids. V lost 3 bases and J 5 bases, leaving 7 bases between the germline ends. Per the germline V gene, CDR1 is SQVTM and CDR2 is ANQGSEA. The CDR3 DNA reads as TGCAGCGTTGATACGGAGTATGGCTACACCTTC. This translates into CSVDTEYGYTF.

The rearrangement links TRBV29-1 to TRBJ1-1, with D unclear. CDR1 is SQVTM, CDR2 ANQGSEA, per germline. The CDR3 extends over 11 amino acids. The V gene lost 7 bases and the J gene lost 0 bases, with 6 bases spanning the gap. DNA for the CDR3: TGCAGCGAGCGGGTGAACACTGAAGCTTTCTTT. Encoded protein: CSERVNTEAFF.

The rearrangement links TRBV11-3 to TRBJ2-7, with TRBD2 matching over 11 bases. V was clipped by 6 bases and J by 3 bases; unmatched bases: 4. Germline-derived CDR1 and CDR2 are SGHNT and YENEEA. The CDR3 spans 14 residues. CDR3 region: CASSLTSGSYEQYF. In DNA, the CDR3 is TGTGCCAGCAGTTTAACTAGCGGGAGCTACGAGCAGTACTTC.

V is TRBV2 and J is TRBJ1-5; 11 nucleotides align to TRBD1. Germline CDR1 SNHLY, CDR2 FYNNEI. The CDR3 is 16 residues long. Losses at the gene ends were 2 bases for V and 6 bases for J; bases not matched to a gene: 6. Here the CDR3 reads CASSESGQGARQPQHF. In DNA form, the CDR3 reads TGTGCCAGCAGTGAAAGTGGACAGGGGGCGCGTCAGCCCCAGCATTTT.

The chain couples TRBV27 to TRBJ2-2, with 7 bases identical to TRBD1. CDR1 and CDR2 (germline): MNHEY, SMNVEV (reference sequence). The CDR3 totals 15 residues. Trimming at V came to 3 bases and at J to 9 bases, leaving 10 bases not matched to a gene. In DNA form, the CDR3 reads TGTGCCAGCAGTTTGGAACAGGGGTATACCCGGGAGCTGTTTTTT. Protein: CASSLEQGYTRELFF.

The genes are TRBV29-1 and TRBJ1-4; possibly TRBD1 for D (5 bases). V gave up 4 bases and J gave up 7 bases, with 16 bases separating them. Germline V gives CDR1 SQVTM, CDR2 ANQGSEA. The CDR3 runs to 14 residues. For the CDR3, the DNA is TGCAGCGTTGGGAGTGGGGCTTCGGGTGAAAAACTGTTTTTT. Encoded protein: CSVGSGASGEKLFF. The complete variable domain, with remaining parts taken from reference TRBV29-1 and TRBJ1-4, reads SAVISQKPSRDICQRGTSLTIQCQVDSQVTMMFWYRQQPGQSLTLIATANQGSEATYESGFVIDKFPISRPNLTFSTLTVSNMSPEDSSIYLCSVGSGASGEKLFFGSGTQLSVL.

This chain connects TRBV7-9 to TRBJ1-5; 8 nucleotides align to TRBD1. The V and J ends lost 1 base and 6 bases, in that order; junction bases with no gene match: 11. The germline V gene has CDR1 SEHNR and CDR2 FQNEAQ (reference sequence). This CDR3 is built from 17 residues. The CDR3 region has the DNA TGTGCCAGCAGCTTAGACCCCCGGACAGGGCTGAGTCAGCCCCAGCATTTT. Protein product: CASSLDPRTGLSQPQHF. Variable domain in full (rest from reference TRBV7-9 and TRBJ1-5): DTGVSQNPRHKITKRGQNVTFRCDPISEHNRLYWYRQTLGQGPEFLTYFQNEAQLEKSRLLSDRFSAERPKGSFSTLEIQRTEQGDSAMYLCASSLDPRTGLSQPQHFGDGTRLSIL.

V gene TRBV30 combines with J gene TRBJ1-2, with 7 bases matching TRBD1. CDR1 GTSNPN and CDR2 SVGIG come from the germline V gene (reference sequence). Trimming cost V 6 bases and J 7 bases; bases outside gene matches: 20. The length of the CDR3 is 16 residues. The CDR3 here is CACTPGDRAELGGYTF. The CDR3 nucleotides are TGTGCCTGCACCCCCGGGGACAGAGCCGAACTTGGTGGCTACACCTTC.

The CDR3 DNA reads as TGTGCCAGCAGAGACTGGACAGGCCCCACAGATACGCAGTATTTT. Translating it yields CASRDWTGPTDTQYF. The rearrangement joins TRBV27 to TRBJ2-3, with 7 bases lining up with TRBD1. Unmatched junction bases numbered 8, after V lost 6 bases and J lost 2 bases. The CDR3 contains 15 residues. Germline CDR1 is MNHEY and CDR2 is SMNVEV (reference sequence).

V is TRBV4-1 and J is TRBJ2-1; tentatively, D is TRBD2 (6 bases). This CDR3 is built from 16 residues. V lost 4 bases to trimming and J lost 3 bases, with 16 bases between them. Germline V gene sequence: CDR1 MGHRA, CDR2 YSYEKL. CDR3 bases: TGCGCCAGCAGCCCCCGACCCGGGGGAGACTACAATGAGCAGTTCTTC. It encodes CASSPRPGGDYNEQFF.

The chain has TRBV6-1 and TRBJ2-3, with D possibly TRBD2 on 6 matching bases. This CDR3 region has 16 residues. V gave up 1 base and J gave up 5 bases, with 16 bases separating them. Germline CDR1 and CDR2: MNHNS and SASEGT. The CDR3 sequence: CASSEGSFGGVDTQYF. The DNA for the CDR3 is TGTGCCAGCAGTGAAGGGTCTTTCGGAGGGGTAGATACGCAGTATTTT.

This chain uses TRBV2 with TRBJ1-4; perhaps TRBD1 as D (6 bases). The CDR3 runs to 13 residues. CDR1 is SNHLY and CDR2 is FYNNEI in the germline V gene. V was shortened by 10 bases and J by 4 bases, with 13 bases between the two germline ends. CDR3 nucleotides: TGTGCCACCCGGGGGGCTGTTAATGAAAAACTGTTTTTT. Its protein product is CATRGAVNEKLFF.

The chain combines TRBV6-4 with TRBJ1-6; maybe TRBD1 (5 bases). The V and J ends lost 0 bases and 9 bases respectively, with 9 bases between them. This CDR3 contains 14 residues. The germline gives CDR1 MRHNA, CDR2 SNTAGT. In DNA form, the CDR3 reads TGTGCCAGCAGTGACTCCGCCGGGGGTTCACCCCTCCACTTT. Residues: CASSDSAGGSPLHF.

The chain employs TRBV10-1 and TRBJ1-1, with 8 bases identical to TRBD1. The CDR3 covers 15 residues. Losses at the gene ends were 0 bases for V and 3 bases for J; bases not matched to a gene: 3. The germline gives CDR1 WNHNN, CDR2 SYGVQD (reference sequence). The chain's CDR3 is CASSESGTGYTEAFF. The CDR3 DNA reads as TGCGCCAGCAGTGAGTCCGGGACAGGTTACACTGAAGCTTTCTTT.

This chain links TRBV27 with TRBJ2-7; possibly TRBD1 for D (5 bases). Germline V lookup: CDR1 MNHEY, CDR2 SMNVEV (reference sequence). V lost 4 bases, J lost 3 bases, and 13 bases lay in between. The CDR3 is made up of 14 amino acids. In DNA, the CDR3 is TGTGCCAGCAGTTCGAATGACAGATTCTACGAGCAGTACTTC. Amino acid sequence: CASSSNDRFYEQYF.

The rearrangement links TRBV18 to TRBJ1-1; the match to TRBD1 covers 9 bases. The V and J ends lost 3 bases and 6 bases, in that order; junction bases with no gene match: 8. This CDR3 contains 15 residues. Per the germline V gene, CDR1 is KGHSH and CDR2 is LQKENI. CDR3 nucleotides: TGTGCCAGCTCACCCCAGGGGGACAGGGTCGCTGAAGCTTTCTTT. Encoded protein: CASSPQGDRVAEAFF.

The chain joins TRBV18 to TRBJ1-2; D might be TRBD1 (6 bases). Germline V gene lookup returns CDR1 KGHSH and CDR2 LQKENI. CDR3 length equals 14 residues. The V end was cut by 6 bases, the J end by 7 bases, with 18 bases between. CDR3 sequence: CASSRTAGDGGYTF. CDR3 DNA: TGTGCCAGCTCCCGAACGGCAGGGGATGGTGGCTACACCTTC. The full variable domain, rest sourced from reference TRBV18 and TRBJ1-2, is NAGVMQNPRHLVRRRGQEARLRCSPMKGHSHVYWYRQLPEEGLKFMVYLQKENIIDESGMPKERFSAEFPKEGPSILRIQQVVRGDSAAYFCASSRTAGDGGYTFGSGTRLTVV.

The genes are TRBV6-6 and TRBJ1-5; maybe TRBD1 (5 bases). The CDR3 runs to 15 residues. V dropped 8 bases and J dropped 0 bases, with 14 bases sitting between them. Germline V lookup: CDR1 MNHNY, CDR2 SVGAGI (reference sequence). In DNA form, the CDR3 reads TGTGCCAGCGAGAGCCAGGGCGTTAGCAATCAGCCCCAGCATTTT. It yields the protein CASESQGVSNQPQHF.

In its sample, this clone was seen a few times. The chain combines TRBV5-4 with TRBJ1-2; perhaps TRBD1 as D (5 bases). CDR3 length: 15 amino acids. Germline lookup yields CDR1 SGHNT and CDR2 YYREEE (reference sequence). V was clipped by 1 base and J by 4 bases, with 14 bases between them. CDR3: CASSLSPQGGYGYTF. The CDR3 coding sequence is TGTGCCAGCAGCTTGTCCCCGCAGGGTGGCTATGGCTACACCTTC.

A note on this clone: Other DNA sequences in this specimen translate into the identical CDR3. The chain employs TRBV5-6 and TRBJ2-7, with a tentative D call TRBD2 (5 bases). V was clipped by 0 bases and J by 6 bases, with 7 bases between them. Germline-derived CDR1 and CDR2 are SGHDT and YYEEEE. This CDR3 is built from 12 residues. In DNA form, the CDR3 reads TGTGCCAGCAGCTTGGCTGCGGGCGAGCAGTACTTC. Translated: CASSLAAGEQYF.

Turning to this clone: One junction end does not reproduce the germline sequence, and a read error may be involved. This rearrangement joins TRBV3-1 (or the pseudogene TRBV3-2) to TRBJ2-7; TRBD1 matches at 8 bases. The germline gives CDR1 LGHDT, CDR2 YNNKEL (reference sequence). The CDR3 is 16 amino acids. CDR3 sequence (DNA): TGTGCCAGCAGCCAAGGTGCCGGGACAGGCTCCTCCGAGCAGTACTTC. Amino acid sequence: CASSQGAGTGSSEQYF.

The chain links TRBV18 to TRBJ1-1, with TRBD1 matching 9 bases. The V segment lost 5 bases and the J segment 4 bases; nucleotides outside the gene matches: 8. This CDR3 has 15 residues. CDR1 is KGHSH and CDR2 is LQKENI in the germline V gene. In nucleotides, the CDR3 is TGTGCCAGCTCAACACAGGGGGCGCGGTCCACTGAAGCTTTCTTT. Translating it yields CASSTQGARSTEAFF.

This clone has a handful of counts. J is TRBJ2-2 and V is TRBV27; D remains unclear. The germline V gene has CDR1 MNHEY and CDR2 SMNVEV (reference sequence). V gave up 5 bases and J gave up 0 bases, with 10 bases separating them. The CDR3 is 15 residues long. This CDR3 reads CASSARLANTGELFF. DNA for the CDR3: TGTGCCAGCAGTGCTAGACTCGCGAACACCGGGGAGCTGTTTTTT.

The chain recombines TRBV27 with TRBJ1-2; tentative D call: TRBD1 (5 bases). The CDR3 has 13 residues. The germline V gene encodes CDR1 MNHEY and CDR2 SMNVEV (reference sequence). Trimming shortened V by 3 bases and J by 4 bases, and 9 bases separated the two germline ends. The CDR3 DNA reads as TGTGCCAGCAGTTTCCGTCAGGGCTATGGCTACACCTTC. Translated: CASSFRQGYGYTF.

The chain uses TRBV2 and TRBJ1-3; the match to TRBD1 covers 10 bases. Trimming cost V 4 bases and J 4 bases; bases outside gene matches: 4. CDR3 length equals 15 residues. Germline loops: CDR1 SNHLY, CDR2 FYNNEI. For the CDR3, the DNA is TGTGCCAGCAGTGGACAGGGGGCGGGCGGAAACACCATATATTTT. This translates into CASSGQGAGGNTIYF.

The chain combines TRBV3-1 (or the pseudogene TRBV3-2) with TRBJ2-5; 9 bases align to TRBD2. V was pared by 3 bases and J by 7 bases, with 12 bases of the junction left unmatched. Looked up from germline, CDR1 is LGHDT and CDR2 is YNNKEL (reference sequence). CDR3 size: 16 residues. This CDR3 is CASSQGLAGARGTQYF. DNA of the CDR3: TGTGCCAGCAGCCAGGGATTAGCGGGGGCGCGCGGGACCCAGTACTTC.

The chain couples TRBV6-6 to TRBJ2-5, with TRBD2 matching over 7 bases. Germline-derived CDR1 and CDR2 are MNHNY and SVGAGI (reference sequence). Trimming cost V 4 bases and J 2 bases; bases outside gene matches: 4. CDR3 length: 14 residues. Written as DNA, the CDR3 is TGTGCCAGCAGTTTCACTAGCGTTCAAGAGACCCAGTACTTC. It translates to CASSFTSVQETQYF.

The chain joins TRBV7-6 to TRBJ2-1; 10 bases match TRBD2. The CDR3 is 17 amino acids. V trimming: 5 bases; J trimming: 9 bases; junction bases outside the gene matches: 16. Germline assignment: CDR1 SGHVS and CDR2 FNYEAQ. The chain's CDR3 is CASSLSGGAVFVGEQFF. Written as DNA, the CDR3 is TGTGCCAGCAGCCTCAGCGGGGGGGCCGTTTTTGTTGGTGAGCAGTTCTTC.

The chain couples TRBV5-1 to TRBJ1-3; possibly TRBD1 for D (6 bases). V lost 4 bases and J 3 bases, leaving 11 bases between the germline ends. The germline gives CDR1 SGHRS, CDR2 YFSETQ. The CDR3 contains 14 residues. The CDR3 sequence is CASSPTGFGNTIYF. The CDR3 nucleotides read TGCGCCAGCAGCCCCACAGGGTTTGGAAACACCATATATTTT.

V and J are TRBV12-3 or TRBV12-4 and TRBJ1-1; no definite D call. The CDR3 consists of 12 residues. V was clipped by 6 bases and J by 6 bases, with 11 bases between them. CDR3 amino acids: CASRAARAEAFF. Written as DNA, the CDR3 is TGTGCCAGCAGGGCCGCGAGGGCTGAAGCTTTCTTT.